This TCR beta chain was recorded in a study of T-cell memory formation after mild COVID-19 (dated by TCRdb to the early 2020s). General notes on the study: Most TCR sequence clusters were specific to one of the two donors. T-cell clones expanding and contracting after mild COVID-19 in two donors were tracked by longitudinal TCRalpha and TCRbeta repertoire sequencing. The cohort comprised two young, previously healthy adult volunteers, one female and one male.

This clonotype has a handful of counts. The clone's antigen remains unknown. Base qualities were left out, and no much larger clone turns up one base away. CDR1 and CDR2 are drawn from the germline V gene (reference sequence): SEHNR, FQNEAQ. The CDR3 numbers 15 residues from cysteine through phenylalanine. The retained sequence is limited to the CDR3, 45 bases, with the frame set at the first base. V lost 3 bases and J lost 6 bases; the stretch between them is 17 bases long. What the authors observed across the whole study: Contracting CD4+ clones turned up mainly in the CM and EM memory subsets, whereas EMRA was where CD8+ clones were enriched. Only two mild cases were covered in the study, and larger cohorts including severe cases with pre-infection samples were considered necessary. Some responding clones were detected in pre-infection memory, suggesting pre-existing cross-reactive memory T cells joined the SARS-CoV-2 response. Balanced CD4/CD8 phenotypes were observed for clones contracting from day 15 to 85, whereas a bias towards CD4+ was observed for a second wave of clones expanding from day 15 to 37. Whether the second-wave clones peaking on day 37 were SARS-CoV-2 specific was not confirmed.

For sequencing, an Illumina NovaSeq 6000 was employed. Using 5'RACE with constant-segment primers, TCRalpha and TCRbeta cDNA libraries were constructed, with sample barcodes and unique molecular identifiers added in the process. RNA was extracted from every sample with Trizol reagent. Libraries were amplified in two PCR steps, with a second sample barcode and Illumina TruSeq adapters added in the second step. The libraries were sequenced on an Illumina NovaSeq using 2 x 150 bp paired-end reads. Per the authors' processing: Demultiplexing of reads and collapsing into UMI-guided consensus sequences were performed with migec v1.2.7. Using mixcr v2.1.11, UMI consensuses were aligned to TRA and TRB V and J templates and then assembled into clonotypes. A clonotype was counted as expanded or contracted only when both edgeR and NoisET called the clonotype significant, with the noise models trained on biological replicates. For edgeR calls, the cutoffs were a false discovery rate-adjusted p below 0.01 and a log2 fold-change threshold of 1. As an exploratory analysis of dynamics, PCA with hierarchical clustering was applied to max-normalized trajectories of the 1000 most abundant clonotypes. Each responding clone was given a CD4 or CD8 phenotype based on the CD4+ and CD8+ repertoires, which had been sequenced separately. The raw public reads went through TCRdb reprocessing: fastp at Q25, MiXCR clone calling, in-frame beta chains kept. Entries that share a CDR3 protein sequence are merged under the most common genes and DNA. The V and J calls here are based on TCRdb, not the publication. This sample has 280,000 or so distinct CDR3 sequences in its table, and roughly 17% of those were observed once. Under 30% of the sample rests with the top ten.

Ficoll-Paque density gradient centrifugation was the method used to isolate PBMCs. This TCR derives from a man between 18 and 29 years old who had mild COVID-19 (a few samples of this study predate the infection). The sample titles of this study are shuffled in the database, so cell type and time point are left out; the donor was told from shared clones. The sample comprised PBMCs or a T cell subset sorted from them (not recorded which). The sequence is built from TRBV7-9 and TRBJ1-2; no D gene call is confident. The sequence in DNA is TGTGCCAGCAGCTTTCTCACAGCCGGGAGCGATGGCTACACCTTC. This is translated as CASSFLTAGSDGYTF.